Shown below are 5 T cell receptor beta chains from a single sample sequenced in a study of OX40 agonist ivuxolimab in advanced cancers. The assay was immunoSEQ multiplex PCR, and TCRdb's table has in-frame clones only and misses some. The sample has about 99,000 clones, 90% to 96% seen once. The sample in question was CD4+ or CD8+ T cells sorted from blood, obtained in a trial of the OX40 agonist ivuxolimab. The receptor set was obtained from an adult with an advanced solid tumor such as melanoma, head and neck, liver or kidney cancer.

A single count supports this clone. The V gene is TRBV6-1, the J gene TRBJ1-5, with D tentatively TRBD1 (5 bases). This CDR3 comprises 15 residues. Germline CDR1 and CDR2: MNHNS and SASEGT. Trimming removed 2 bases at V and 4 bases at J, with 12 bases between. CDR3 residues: CASSERQGGNQPQHF. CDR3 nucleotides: TGTGCCAGCAGTGAAAGGCAGGGAGGGAATCAGCCCCAGCATTTT.

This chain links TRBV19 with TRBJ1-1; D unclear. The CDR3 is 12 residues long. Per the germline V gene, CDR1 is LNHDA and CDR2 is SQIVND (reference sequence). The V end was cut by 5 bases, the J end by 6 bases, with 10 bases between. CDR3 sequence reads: CASSEGWAEAFF. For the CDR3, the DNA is TGTGCCAGTAGTGAAGGGTGGGCTGAAGCTTTCTTT.

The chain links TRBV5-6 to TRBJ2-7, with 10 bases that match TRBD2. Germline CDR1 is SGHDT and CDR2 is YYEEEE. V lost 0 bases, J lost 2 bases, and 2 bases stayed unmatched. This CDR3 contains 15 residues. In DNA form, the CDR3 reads TGTGCCAGCAGCTTGGAGCTAGCGGGGGCCTACGAGCAGTACTTC. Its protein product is CASSLELAGAYEQYF.

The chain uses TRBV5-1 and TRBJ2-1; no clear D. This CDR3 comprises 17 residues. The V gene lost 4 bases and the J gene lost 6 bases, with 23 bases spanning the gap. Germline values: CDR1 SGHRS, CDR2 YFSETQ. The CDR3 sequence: CASSPLGNLGSPNEQFF. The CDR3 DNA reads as TGCGCCAGCAGCCCCCTCGGAAATCTCGGTTCTCCCAATGAGCAGTTCTTC.

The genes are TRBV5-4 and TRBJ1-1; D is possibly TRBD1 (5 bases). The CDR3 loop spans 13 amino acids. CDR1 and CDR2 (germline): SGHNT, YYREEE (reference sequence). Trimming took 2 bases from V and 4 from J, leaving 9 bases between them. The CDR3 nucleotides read TGTGCCAGCAGCTTCCAGGGTACCACTGAAGCTTTCTTT. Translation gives CASSFQGTTEAFF.